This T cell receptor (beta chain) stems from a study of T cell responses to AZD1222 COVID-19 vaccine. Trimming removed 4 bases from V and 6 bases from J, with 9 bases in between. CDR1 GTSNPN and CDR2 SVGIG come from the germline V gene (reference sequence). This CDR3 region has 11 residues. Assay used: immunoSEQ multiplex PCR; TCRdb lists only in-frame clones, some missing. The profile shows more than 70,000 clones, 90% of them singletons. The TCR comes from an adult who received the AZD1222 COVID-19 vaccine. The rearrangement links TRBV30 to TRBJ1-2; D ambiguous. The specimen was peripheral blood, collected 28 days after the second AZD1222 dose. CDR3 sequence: CAWISAHGYTF. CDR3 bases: TGTGCCTGGATCTCCGCACATGGCTACACCTTC.